Each of the 28 T cell receptor beta chains below was sequenced from the same sample in a study of cytomegalovirus exposure and HLA in healthy donors. Using immunoSEQ multiplex PCR, the repertoire was profiled, and TCRdb retains in-frame clones only, with some absent. This sample has hundreds of thousands of clones, with 80% to 90% found just once. The sample comprised PBMCs. The source is a woman aged 18 to 35 in good health and CMV-seronegative.

The chain combines TRBV27 with TRBJ2-7; 9 bases agree with TRBD1. The germline V gene encodes CDR1 MNHEY and CDR2 SMNVEV (reference sequence). Trimming cost V 2 bases and J 3 bases; bases outside gene matches: 5. The CDR3 extends over 15 amino acids. CDR3 DNA sequence: TGTGCCAGCAGTTTAGCGGGACAGGGAATCTACGAGCAGTACTTC. This gives the protein CASSLAGQGIYEQYF.

The chain recombines TRBV5-4 with TRBJ1-2, with 9 bases aligning to TRBD1. This CDR3 is 15 amino acids long. The junction had 6 bases not matched to a gene; V was cut back by 4 bases and J by 2 bases. From germline, CDR1 is SGHNT and CDR2 YYREEE (reference sequence). The CDR3 reads CASSGWDRVNYGYTF. Here the CDR3 DNA reads TGTGCCAGCAGCGGATGGGACAGGGTAAACTATGGCTACACCTTC.

This clone showed up just once. This chain joins TRBV6-5 and TRBJ2-1; 7 nucleotides align to TRBD1. The V segment lost 2 bases and the J segment 7 bases; nucleotides outside the gene matches: 8. This CDR3 region has 15 residues. CDR1 and CDR2 (germline): MNHEY, SVGAGI. This CDR3 is CASSYTAGTANEQFF. The CDR3 bases are TGTGCCAGCAGTTACACAGCAGGGACAGCTAATGAGCAGTTCTTC.

V and J are TRBV6-5 and TRBJ1-1; D perhaps matches TRBD1 (5 bases). Trimming stripped 4 bases from V and 3 bases from J, with 12 bases between. The CDR3 extends over 14 amino acids. Germline V gene lookup returns CDR1 MNHEY and CDR2 SVGAGI. The CDR3 nucleotides are TGTGCCAGCAGTTCCCGGGGGGGTCACACTGAAGCTTTCTTT. As protein: CASSSRGGHTEAFF.

The chain has TRBV6-1 and TRBJ2-1, with unresolved D. This CDR3 spans 15 amino acids. Germline V gene sequence: CDR1 MNHNS, CDR2 SASEGT. The ends were cut back, 5 bases at V and 3 bases at J, with 14 bases in the middle. CDR3 nucleotide sequence: TGTGCCAGCAGTAGCCCGTGGCGGTTCTACAATGAGCAGTTCTTC. It translates to CASSSPWRFYNEQFF.

The rearrangement uses TRBV2 and TRBJ2-4, with 8 bases aligning to TRBD1. The germline V gene encodes CDR1 SNHLY and CDR2 FYNNEI. Trimming took 8 bases from V and 6 from J; bases not matched to a gene: 15. The length of the CDR3 is 16 residues. The CDR3, as DNA: TGTGCCAGCCTTGGACAGGGCCTCCATGGGATAAACATTCAGTACTTC. It encodes CASLGQGLHGINIQYF.

This clone was picked up one time. J is TRBJ2-3 and V is TRBV20-1; D unresolved. CDR3 length: 10 amino acids. V lost 6 bases to trimming and J lost 5 bases, with 6 bases between them. The germline gives CDR1 DFQATT, CDR2 SNEGSKA (reference sequence). CDR3 coding DNA: TGCAGTGCCCAGGAAGATACGCAGTATTTT. This sequence encodes CSAQEDTQYF.

The chain is built from TRBV5-4 and TRBJ2-2; 9 bases are a match to TRBD1. The trim removed 3 bases at V and 6 bases at J, leaving 12 bases unmatched. Per germline, CDR1 SGHNT and CDR2 YYREEE (reference sequence). This CDR3 has 17 residues. The CDR3 protein is CASSSGAGTGSPGELFF. The CDR3 DNA is TGTGCCAGCAGCTCTGGGGCCGGGACAGGGAGCCCCGGGGAGCTGTTTTTT.

The chain carries TRBV7-8 and TRBJ2-1; 9 bases map to TRBD2. After removal of 7 bases from V and 8 bases from J, the junction contained 15 bases not matched to a gene. The CDR3 has 16 amino acids. The germline V gene has CDR1 SGHVS and CDR2 FQNEAQ. This CDR3 is CASTLRPGLAIDEQFF. The CDR3 bases are TGTGCCAGCACCCTCCGACCGGGACTAGCTATAGATGAGCAGTTCTTC.

J is TRBJ2-5 and V is TRBV5-1; 10 positions match TRBD1. The CDR3 runs 16 residues. Germline CDR1 is SGHRS and CDR2 is YFSETQ. V shed 3 bases and J 5 bases; nucleotides not matched to a gene: 10. CDR3 bases: TGCGCCAGCAGCTCCGAGATACGGACAGGGGGGGAGACCCAGTACTTC. Translated: CASSSEIRTGGETQYF.

The chain is built from TRBV4-1 and TRBJ2-7, with TRBD1 as a possible D gene (6 bases). Germline CDR1 and CDR2: MGHRA and YSYEKL. Deletions cut 1 base from V and 1 base from J, with 14 bases between. The CDR3 totals 16 residues. The CDR3 coding sequence is TGCGCCAGCAGCCAAGTAACGGGGACACCATCCTACGAGCAGTACTTC. Translation: CASSQVTGTPSYEQYF.

This clone was detected once. This rearrangement joins TRBV6-5 to TRBJ2-1, with 7 bases identical to TRBD1. Trimming at V came to 4 bases and at J to 10 bases, leaving 4 bases not matched to a gene. This CDR3 region has 12 residues. Germline lookup yields CDR1 MNHEY and CDR2 SVGAGI. This CDR3 reads CASSSGTVEQFF. CDR3 nucleotide sequence: TGTGCCAGCAGTTCCGGGACAGTAGAGCAGTTCTTC.

V is TRBV6-1 and J is TRBJ2-5; tentative D call: TRBD1 (5 bases). The CDR3 sequence is 13 residues long. CDR1 and CDR2 from the germline V gene are MNHNS and SASEGT. The V and J ends lost 4 bases and 5 bases respectively, with 11 bases between them. The CDR3 sequence: CASSADSWETQYF. DNA for the CDR3: TGTGCCAGCAGTGCTGACAGTTGGGAGACCCAGTACTTC.

The rearrangement uses TRBV18 and TRBJ2-1, with D possibly TRBD1 on 6 matching bases. Germline CDR1 is KGHSH and CDR2 is LQKENI. V shed 1 base and J shed 2 bases, with 6 bases lying between them. The CDR3 has 14 residues. In DNA, the CDR3 is TGTGCCAGCTCACCACAGGGGGCCTACAATGAGCAGTTCTTC. Translating gives CASSPQGAYNEQFF.

This clone was seen a single time. The rearrangement joins TRBV4-2 to TRBJ2-5; perhaps TRBD2 as D (6 bases). The V gene's germline CDR1 is LGHNA and CDR2 YNFKEQ. This CDR3 is 17 amino acids long. V was trimmed by 3 bases and J by 5 bases, leaving 22 bases between them. As DNA, the CDR3 is TGTGCCAGCAGCCAGCGGGGCAAAGAGGGGCTGAGGGAGACCCAGTACTTC. Translated, it gives CASSQRGKEGLRETQYF.

The genes are TRBV27 and TRBJ2-1; weak D call: TRBD1 (5 bases). Between the trimmed V and J ends, which lost 4 bases and 9 bases, there was a span of 7 bases. The CDR3 runs 11 residues. Germline CDR1 is MNHEY and CDR2 is SMNVEV (reference sequence). CDR3 loop: CASSWGSEQFF. The DNA of the CDR3 is TGTGCCAGCAGTTGGGGCTCTGAGCAGTTCTTC.

The J gene is TRBJ1-1, the V gene TRBV28; 8 bases fit TRBD1. Germline V gives CDR1 MDHEN, CDR2 SYDVKM. With 5 bases clipped from V and 5 bases from J, the junction kept 16 bases outside the gene matches. The CDR3 sequence is 17 residues long. The CDR3, as DNA: TGTGCCAGCAGTCCTCATACAGGGGGGTTAAGGAAAACTGAAGCTTTCTTT. Protein sequence: CASSPHTGGLRKTEAFF. Full variable domain (outside the CDR3, taken from reference TRBV28 and TRBJ1-1): DVKVTQSSRYLVKRTGEKVFLECVQDMDHENMFWYRQDPGLGLRLIYFSYDVKMKEKGDIPEGYSVSREKKERFSLILESASTNQTSMYLCASSPHTGGLRKTEAFFGQGTRLTVV.

The chain carries TRBV13 and TRBJ1-2, with 9 bases matching TRBD1. V shed 2 bases, J shed 5 bases, and the junction held 3 bases outside the gene matches. The CDR3 loop spans 14 amino acids. Germline values: CDR1 PRHDT, CDR2 FYEKMQ (reference sequence). The CDR3 DNA is TGTGCCAGCAGCTTAAAAGGACAGGGGTATGGCTACACCTTC. This encodes CASSLKGQGYGYTF.

J is TRBJ2-7 and V is TRBV28; D is possibly TRBD1 (5 bases). Trimming pared 6 bases from V and 6 bases from J, leaving 15 bases between. There are 13 residues in the CDR3. Per germline, CDR1 MDHEN and CDR2 SYDVKM. CDR3 nucleotides: TGTGCCAGCAGCCCCGTAGGGGCTGGCGAGCAGTACTTC. It translates to CASSPVGAGEQYF.

This clone was observed a few times. This chain connects TRBV28 to TRBJ2-7, with D tentatively TRBD2 (6 bases). This CDR3 has 14 amino acids. The V end was cut by 3 bases, the J end by 5 bases, with 14 bases between. Germline lookup yields CDR1 MDHEN and CDR2 SYDVKM. The CDR3 DNA follows: TGTGCCAGCAGTTTCGGAGGGGTTCGCGACGAGCAGTACTTC. Protein sequence: CASSFGGVRDEQYF.

The CDR3 nucleotides are TGTGCCAGCAGCCCGGGGCCCGGACAGGTCGGCAGTTCACCCCTCCACTTT. Translation gives CASSPGPGQVGSSPLHF. The chain carries TRBV7-9 and TRBJ1-6; 7 positions match TRBD1. The CDR3 sequence is 17 residues long. Germline values: CDR1 SEHNR, CDR2 FQNEAQ (reference sequence). The V segment lost 5 bases and the J segment 9 bases; nucleotides outside the gene matches: 16.

The chain employs TRBV7-9 and TRBJ2-2; 10 nucleotides agree with TRBD2. Germline trimming cut 1 base from V and 2 bases from J; bases unmatched to any gene: 7. The length of the CDR3 is 18 residues. In germline, CDR1 is SEHNR, CDR2 FQNEAQ (reference sequence). CDR3 sequence reads: CASSLGASGSINTGELFF. The CDR3 DNA reads as TGTGCCAGCAGCTTAGGTGCTAGCGGGAGCATCAACACCGGGGAGCTGTTTTTT.

This clone was recorded many times. The chain combines TRBV25-1 with TRBJ2-4, with D perhaps matching TRBD2 (6 bases). Germline V CDR1 and CDR2: MGHDK, SYGVNS. The CDR3 is 14 amino acids. V was shortened by 3 bases and J by 10 bases, with 16 bases between the two germline ends. Written as DNA, the CDR3 is TGTGCCAGCAGTGATCCCGCCGGGAGCCAGATTCAGTACTTC. It is translated as CASSDPAGSQIQYF.

The chain links TRBV6-5 to TRBJ1-6, with D uncertain. Germline V CDR1 and CDR2: MNHEY, SVGAGI. V dropped 6 bases and J dropped 6 bases, with 15 bases sitting between them. This CDR3 is built from 15 residues. For the CDR3, the DNA is TGTGCCAGCAGGTTGACACTCTCGAGTAATTCACCCCTCCACTTT. Its protein is CASRLTLSSNSPLHF.

The rearrangement joins TRBV11-2 to TRBJ2-7, with TRBD2 identical over 10 bases. CDR1 SGHAT and CDR2 FQNNGV come from the germline V gene. The CDR3 sequence is 17 residues long. Unmatched junction bases numbered 11, after V lost 0 bases and J lost 6 bases. The CDR3 protein is CASSLDMASGGAFEQYF. In DNA, the CDR3 is TGTGCCAGCAGCTTAGATATGGCCAGCGGGGGGGCCTTCGAGCAGTACTTC.

This clone has just a few counts. This chain links TRBV9 with TRBJ2-1, with 14 bases fitting TRBD2. The ends lost 3 bases at V and 5 bases at J; junction bases unmatched: 4. Germline V gives CDR1 SGDLS, CDR2 YYNGEE. The CDR3 has 16 amino acids. The CDR3 DNA sequence: TGTGCCAGCAGCGGACCGACTAGCGGGGGGGACAATGAGCAGTTCTTC. Its protein is CASSGPTSGGDNEQFF.

The chain uses TRBV4-1 and TRBJ1-5, with 7 bases matching TRBD1. After removal of 1 base from V and 2 bases from J, the junction contained 5 bases not matched to a gene. CDR1 is MGHRA, CDR2 YSYEKL, per germline. The CDR3 sequence is 16 residues long. CDR3 protein: CASSQVSGQGNQPQHF. Here the CDR3 DNA reads TGCGCCAGCAGCCAAGTTTCAGGACAGGGCAATCAGCCCCAGCATTTT.

The chain employs TRBV11-2 and TRBJ2-1; 14 bases match TRBD2. The CDR3 loop spans 15 amino acids. From germline, CDR1 is SGHAT and CDR2 FQNNGV. The V and J ends lost 5 bases and 8 bases, in that order; junction bases with no gene match: 5. In DNA, the CDR3 is TGTGCCAGCAGCCACGGACTAGCGGGAGGATATGAGCAGTTCTTC. It specifies CASSHGLAGGYEQFF.